This TCR beta chain was profiled in a study of shared clonotypes between healthy human individuals (dated by TCRdb to between 2020 and 2021). Turning to the overall study: The cohort included a few men and a couple of women between 18 and 49 years of age. For each donor, three plates each were used for CD4 naive and CD4 memory, two plates were used for CD8 naive, and one plate was used for CD8 memory. To estimate repertoire size and how much clonotypes are shared between individuals, the study performed deep sequencing of blood TCR repertoires from five healthy adults. To increase sequencing depth and limit assay-specific biases, TCR repertoire library preparation and sequencing were carried out by different laboratories using diverse techniques. Per donor, leukapheresis produced somewhere between about 0.94 and 8.9 billion PBMCs.

CD8 naive samples consisted of CD45RO-negative cells that were positively selected for CCR7, yielding a CD45RA+CCR7+ population without TemRA cells. The donors were healthy, HIV-negative adults who had no recently reported acute infections or vaccinations. All donors were Caucasian adults living in Nashville, Tennessee, USA. Blood was obtained by leukapheresis, after which PBMCs were separated by Ficoll-Histopaque density gradient centrifugation and cryopreserved in liquid nitrogen vapor phase. Analytical flow cytometry was used to check the purity and quantity of every magnetically sorted T cell population. From each sorted fraction, genomic DNA was isolated and quantified by UV absorbance on a Nanodrop 2000c. Using the deep immunoSEQ assay, multiplex PCR amplified TCR CDR3 regions from genomic DNA. Extracted genomic DNA from each cell subset was spread evenly across all wells of several immunoSEQ 96-well plates, with each plate serving as a replicate. For sorted subsets, 200 to 250 ng of genomic DNA, equivalent to 30,000 or so T cell genomes, went into each replicate PCR. Purified libraries were measured with a Qubit 3.0 fluorometer, size-checked on a Bioanalyzer 2100, and measured again with the KAPA Library Quantification kit. A separate single-read 150-cycle Illumina NextSeq 550 flow cell was used to sequence each immunoSEQ 96-well plate. The authors processed their data as follows. Because the immunoSEQ output held only junctional sequences and lacked quality scores, the filtering could not match the filtering applied to full-length reads. Sequences were annotated with PyIR, a Python wrapper for IgBLAST v1.9, using IMGT germline references to assign V/J genes and CDR3. Any read was removed if the V/J assignment was weak (E-value above 1e-6), the CDR3 was missing, or the read contained stop codons, out-of-frame junctions, or ambiguous translated residues. A V3J clonotype was defined by an identical inferred V gene, J gene, and CDR3 amino acid sequence. The percentage overlap between two repertoires was calculated by dividing the number of shared unique clonotypes by the size of the smaller repertoire. Three approaches were used to assess repertoire richness: RTK rarefaction, the Chao1 estimator, and Recon v2.1 estimates of unobserved clonotypes. OLGA was used to compute generation probabilities for all TCRbeta clonotypes that the gDNA method yielded from a handful of donors. The table comes from immuneACCESS by way of TCRdb, which keeps in-frame sequences with V and J called. Part of the clones is missing from these tables; in studies checked, under half for an unresolved V gene and the rest for unknown reasons. That table furnishes V, J and clone size, whereas the DNA furnished D and trimming. For this sample there are hundreds of thousands of clones; roughly 96% appear just once. Jointly, the top ten make up around 0.12% of the sample.

As concerns this clone: No antigen is known for it. Base quality data are lacking; no much larger clone is found one base away.

V is reduced by 3 bases and J by 6 bases, leaving a spacing of 9 bases between them. According to the germline V gene, CDR1 reads SGDLS and CDR2 reads YYNGEE. From cysteine to phenylalanine, the CDR3 is 13 amino acids long. Of all the DNA, just the CDR3 is kept, 39 bases in frame from base 1. The paper's findings and limits, for the study overall: Even with the large sequencing depth, rarefaction of the sorted-subset datasets indicated that sequencing was incomplete. Naive subsets generally had larger estimated clonotype richness than memory subsets. Pairwise subsampling led to the expectation that sequencing depth would affect the degree of clonotype sharing among donors. Only blood was sampled, and tissue TCR repertoires likely differ from those in blood. Sharing across a few donors was observed for roughly 5% of naive CD4, 3% to 4% of naive CD8, 2% to 2.5% of memory CD4, and roughly 0.43% of memory CD8 clonotypes. Higher generation probabilities were observed for clonotypes shared by all four sorted-subset donors than for non-shared clonotypes. Because the study included only a small number of donors, the genetic and exposure-history diversity represented was limited.

The origin of this receptor is a woman aged 25 to 39 in good health. The rearrangement joined TRBV9 to TRBJ2-2, with the D segment identity uncertain. The sample taken for sequencing was naive CD8+ T cells sorted from blood. What the cell subset or site label conveys for this sample: CD45RA+CCR7+. The nucleotide sequence reads TGTGCCAGCAGCGATTTAGACTCCGGGGAGCTGTTTTTT. Translated, this is CASSDLDSGELFF.